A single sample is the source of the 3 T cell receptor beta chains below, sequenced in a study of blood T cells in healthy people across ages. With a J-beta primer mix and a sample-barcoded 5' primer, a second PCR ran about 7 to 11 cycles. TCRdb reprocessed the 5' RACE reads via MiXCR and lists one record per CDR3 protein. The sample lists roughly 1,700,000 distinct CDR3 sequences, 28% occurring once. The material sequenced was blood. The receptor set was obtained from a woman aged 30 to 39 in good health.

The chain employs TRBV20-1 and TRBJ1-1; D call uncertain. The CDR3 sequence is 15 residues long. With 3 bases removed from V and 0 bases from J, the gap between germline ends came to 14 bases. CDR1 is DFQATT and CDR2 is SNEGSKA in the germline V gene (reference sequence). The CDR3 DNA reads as TGCAGTGCTAGGATCGTGGCAGTCATGAACACTGAAGCTTTCTTT. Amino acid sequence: CSARIVAVMNTEAFF.

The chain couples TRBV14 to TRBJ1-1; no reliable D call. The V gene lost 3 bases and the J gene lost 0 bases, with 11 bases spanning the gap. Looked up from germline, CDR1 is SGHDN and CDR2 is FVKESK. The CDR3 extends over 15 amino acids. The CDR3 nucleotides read TGTGCCAGCAGCCATCGACGGAGGATGAACACTGAAGCTTTCTTT. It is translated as CASSHRRRMNTEAFF.

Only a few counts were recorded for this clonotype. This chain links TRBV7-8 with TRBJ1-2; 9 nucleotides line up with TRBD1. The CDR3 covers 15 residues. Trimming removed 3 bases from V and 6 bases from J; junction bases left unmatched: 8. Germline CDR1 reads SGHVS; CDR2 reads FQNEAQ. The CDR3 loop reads CASSFRDRERDGYTF. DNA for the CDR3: TGTGCCAGCAGCTTTCGGGACAGGGAAAGGGATGGCTACACCTTC.